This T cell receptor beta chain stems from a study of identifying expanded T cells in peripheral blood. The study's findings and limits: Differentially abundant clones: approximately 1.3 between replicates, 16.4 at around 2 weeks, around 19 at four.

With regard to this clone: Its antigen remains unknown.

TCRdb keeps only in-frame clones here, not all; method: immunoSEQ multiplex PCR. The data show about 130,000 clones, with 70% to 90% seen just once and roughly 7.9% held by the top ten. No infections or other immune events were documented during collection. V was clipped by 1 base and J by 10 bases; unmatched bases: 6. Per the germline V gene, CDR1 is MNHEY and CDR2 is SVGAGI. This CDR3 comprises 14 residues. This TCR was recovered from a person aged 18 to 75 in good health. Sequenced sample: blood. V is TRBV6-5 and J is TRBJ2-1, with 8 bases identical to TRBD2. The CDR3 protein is CASSYFREGREQFF. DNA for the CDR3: TGTGCCAGCAGTTACTTTCGGGAGGGCCGCGAGCAGTTCTTC.